This TCR beta chain comes out of a study of early T cells in non-severe SARS-CoV-2 infection. Looking at the study overall: The input, bulk RNA from unsorted whole blood, was sequenced, and chains were unpaired.

As for this clonotype: The antigen remains undetermined.

Researchers attached unique molecular identifiers to individual cDNA molecules. MiXCR, applied by TCRdb to the 5' RACE reads, yields one record per CDR3 protein. The sample contains more than 65,000 distinct CDR3 sequences, approximately 13% of which appear only once. Study-level points and caveats: A preference for anti-spike CD8 responses marked VDJdb matching, which missed private and CD4 specificities.

The sequenced material came from whole blood. This receptor was identified in an adult who was a healthcare worker with PCR-confirmed SARS-CoV-2 infection or an uninfected control (not recorded which).

Here the CDR3 DNA reads TGTGCCAGCAGCCCCCTGACAGGGGAGGTTCAGTACTTC. The encoded protein is CASSPLTGEVQYF. The gene calls are TRBV14 and TRBJ2-4, with TRBD1 matching 8 bases. Per the germline V gene, CDR1 is SGHDN and CDR2 is FVKESK. CDR3 length: 13 residues. With 4 bases clipped from V and 11 bases from J, the junction kept 7 bases outside the gene matches.